Reported below is one T cell receptor (beta chain). The data derive from a study of T cell clones after liver transplantation. Assay used: immunoSEQ multiplex PCR; TCRdb lists only in-frame clones, some missing. This sample yields some 34,000 clones, of which around 94% are seen a single time; more than 25% belongs to the top ten. The V and J ends lost 0 bases and 4 bases respectively, with 5 bases between them. CDR1 and CDR2 (germline): SGHRS, YFSETQ. The CDR3 spans 13 residues. The sequencing here drew on CD8+ T cells from blood, taken 12 months after liver transplant. This sequence joins TRBV5-1 and TRBJ1-5; D is ambiguous. The receptor's source is a human patient who received a liver transplant. A subset of T cells may come from the graft donor. For the CDR3, the DNA is TGCGCCAGCAGCTTGGGATTAAATCAGCCCCAGCATTTT. Translation gives CASSLGLNQPQHF.